The entry below describes one T cell receptor beta chain. Its specific antigen is unknown. No per-base quality is available; no much larger clone lies one base away. The sample belongs to a study of blood T cell repertoires in COVID-19 (TCRdb year 2020). Background for the entire study: Samples covering the acute and convalescent phases of COVID-19 were provided by collaborators in the United States, Italy and Spain. The material from the prospective study consisted of cDNA or gDNA derived from T cells, B-cell-depleted T cells, or PBMCs. Subjects who had been exposed to COVID-19, were actively infected with it, or had recovered from it provided the deeply sampled blood TCRbeta repertoires that made up the dataset. The repertoires were made available in a free public database intended to serve as a resource for research on the immune response to SARS-CoV-2. The samples were drawn from two sources: the first 160 participants of the ongoing ImmuneRACE study, and 1,000 to 1,500 subjects contributed by 6 global collaborators. Sample metadata almost always included a de-identified subject ID, COVID-19 status, age in years and sex. Where available, HLA class I and class II types were taken from metadata supplied by the sample provider and were not determined by assay-based typing.

What the study reported, not specific to this receptor: Clinical and demographic metadata were provided uncurated, with the amount varying by source and participant.

One collaborating source in Seattle enrolled patients while the patients were actively infected and followed the patients over time throughout the course of disease. Whole blood was collected in K2EDTA tubes by collaborating institutions according to the institutions' own protocols. For TCRbeta analysis, collaborator samples were shipped as frozen whole blood, as isolated PBMCs, or as DNA extracted from either sample type. Via the germline V gene (reference sequence), CDR1 is MNHNY and CDR2 SVGAGI. Reading from cysteine to phenylalanine, the CDR3 counts 13 amino acids. Just CDR3 DNA is preserved here, 39 bases in frame from base 1. Unmatched junction bases come to 7, with V trimmed by 7 bases and J by 9 bases. The immunoSEQ Assay, a bias-controlled multiplex PCR, was used to amplify TCRbeta CDR3 regions from genomic DNA. The paper's processing steps were these. The number of nucleated cells in each sample was estimated by amplification of reference gene primers within the assay. To quantify the absolute abundance of each unique TCRbeta CDR3 rearrangement, sequence reads were collapsed and filtered. For each sample, productive Simpson clonality was calculated by taking the square root of Simpson's diversity index across productive rearrangements. The immuneACCESS repertoire file appears here via TCRdb, limited to in-frame rearrangements. These files lack a portion of the clones; in checked studies, under half of the deficit traces to unresolved V genes, and the cause of the others is not known. V and J calls and clone size are copied from that table; D and trimming were computed from the DNA. In all, the sample holds some 190,000 clones, and more than 80% of those were seen once. The ten top clones hold about 10% of the sample.

The sequencing sample was made of peripheral blood. This TCR came from a woman aged 40 to 50 with COVID-19, enrolled during active disease. The sequence links TRBV6-6 to TRBJ2-1; 9 central nucleotides agree with TRBD2. The CDR3 region reads CASTEREVLEQFF. The sequenced DNA is TGTGCCAGCACCGAGCGGGAGGTGCTTGAGCAGTTCTTC.